Below, 5 T cell receptor beta chains from the same sample are listed, as sequenced in a study of blood T cell repertoires in COVID-19. Libraries were prepared by immunoSEQ multiplex PCR; TCRdb keeps only in-frame clonotypes and omits some of them. The sample lists approximately 59,000 clones, approximately 81% seen once, with approximately 4.5% in the top ten. Sample: peripheral blood. These receptors all come from a man aged 35 to 55 with active COVID-19.

This chain links TRBV7-9 with TRBJ1-5; no definite D call. Germline lookup yields CDR1 SEHNR and CDR2 FQNEAQ (reference sequence). V was trimmed by 1 base and J by 8 bases, leaving 12 bases between them. The CDR3 is 14 amino acids. This CDR3 is CASSLDGNGKPQHF. The DNA for the CDR3 is TGTGCCAGCAGCTTAGACGGGAATGGTAAGCCCCAGCATTTT.

The J gene is TRBJ1-1, the V gene TRBV19; TRBD1 might be the D (5 bases). Trimming removed 1 base from V and 5 bases from J, with 14 bases in between. This CDR3 has 15 residues. Per germline, CDR1 LNHDA and CDR2 SQIVND (reference sequence). The CDR3: CASSIVRGRGTEAFF. CDR3 coding DNA: TGTGCCAGTAGTATAGTTAGGGGTAGGGGAACTGAAGCTTTCTTT.

This chain uses TRBV5-1 with TRBJ2-2; possibly TRBD2 for D (6 bases). Germline values: CDR1 SGHRS, CDR2 YFSETQ. This CDR3 region has 16 residues. Trimming took off 3 bases at V and 2 bases at J, with 14 bases between the two ends. CDR3 nucleotide sequence: TGCGCCAGCAGCTCACGGACTGCGGGAAACACCGGGGAGCTGTTTTTT. It specifies CASSSRTAGNTGELFF.

This sequence joins TRBV10-1 and TRBJ2-1, with D maybe TRBD1 (6 bases). The CDR3 spans 13 residues. The germline gives CDR1 WNHNN, CDR2 SYGVQD (reference sequence). The V end was cut by 3 bases, the J end by 6 bases, with 9 bases between. In DNA form, the CDR3 reads TGCGCCAGCAGTGACCCGACAGGCAATGAGCAGTTCTTC. This gives the protein CASSDPTGNEQFF.

The V gene is TRBV5-1, the J gene TRBJ2-7; 7 nucleotides line up with TRBD1. With 5 bases clipped from V and 3 bases from J, the junction kept 2 bases outside the gene matches. Germline CDR1 and CDR2: SGHRS and YFSETQ. This CDR3 comprises 12 residues. CDR3 sequence (DNA): TGCGCCAGCAGAGGGGACAGCTACGAGCAGTACTTC. The encoded protein is CASRGDSYEQYF.